These T cell receptor beta chains were read from a single sample in a study of shared clonotypes between healthy human individuals. The repertoire was sequenced with immunoSEQ multiplex PCR; TCRdb's copy has only in-frame clones and lacks some. The repertoire holds about 470,000 clones, roughly 77% seen once, with over 10% in the top ten. Sequenced: PBMCs. These receptors were obtained from a woman in her 40s in good health. Some clones in this sample may be carry-over from other donors' samples. Both conserved end residues are trimmed from each CDR3. The order of the fields is CDR3 protein, clone size, V gene, J gene, D gene. D genes are given only for firm matches. Clone size is shown for a subset of rows, as once, few, many or a class of expanded clone.

CDR3: ASSLSRRHINQPQH
size: .
V: TRBV28
J: TRBJ1-5
D: .

CDR3: ASSLGASGQETQY
size: .
V: TRBV5-1
J: TRBJ2-5
D: TRBD2

CDR3: ASSPSPGVTEAF
size: few
V: TRBV18
J: TRBJ1-1
D: .

CDR3: ASSSRASGITYNEQF
size: .
V: TRBV5-1
J: TRBJ2-1
D: TRBD2

CDR3: ASSSRSSGNTIY
size: .
V: TRBV5-4
J: TRBJ1-3
D: .

CDR3: ASSYRGSGGNTIY
size: .
V: TRBV6-5
J: TRBJ1-3
D: .

CDR3: ASSPLGPRQY
size: .
V: TRBV2
J: TRBJ2-5
D: .

CDR3: ASSLWAGGTSGSLEQY
size: .
V: TRBV7-9
J: TRBJ2-7
D: TRBD2

CDR3: ASSIGPDTNTGELF
size: .
V: TRBV19
J: TRBJ2-2
D: .

CDR3: ASSPQPGYAEAF
size: .
V: TRBV9
J: TRBJ1-1
D: .

CDR3: ASSLWAGVTDTQY
size: once
V: TRBV5-1
J: TRBJ2-3
D: .

CDR3: ASSLGTGLYTEAF
size: .
V: TRBV5-1
J: TRBJ1-1
D: TRBD1

CDR3: SARENTEAF
size: .
V: TRBV20-1
J: TRBJ1-1
D: .

CDR3: ASSLGQGSNIQY
size: .
V: TRBV5-1
J: TRBJ2-4
D: .

CDR3: ASSVGRGHEQY
size: .
V: TRBV19
J: TRBJ2-7
D: .

CDR3: ASRRGTGQREGGKNIQY
size: once
V: TRBV5-4
J: TRBJ2-4
D: TRBD2

CDR3: ASSRGSQAIYEQY
size: once
V: TRBV4-3
J: TRBJ2-7
D: .

CDR3: ASSFSPGRVTGELF
size: .
V: TRBV5-8
J: TRBJ2-2
D: .